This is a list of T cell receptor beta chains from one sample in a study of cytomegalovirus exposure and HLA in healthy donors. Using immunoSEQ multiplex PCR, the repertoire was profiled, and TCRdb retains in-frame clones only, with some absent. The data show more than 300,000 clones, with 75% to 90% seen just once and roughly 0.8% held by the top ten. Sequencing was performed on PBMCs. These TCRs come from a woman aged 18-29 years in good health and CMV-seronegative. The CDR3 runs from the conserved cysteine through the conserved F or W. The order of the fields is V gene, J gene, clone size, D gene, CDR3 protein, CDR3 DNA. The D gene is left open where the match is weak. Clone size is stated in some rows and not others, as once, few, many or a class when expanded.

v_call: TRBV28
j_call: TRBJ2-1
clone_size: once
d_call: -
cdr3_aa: CASSTPGQSPNEQFF
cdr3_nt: TGTGCCAGCAGTACCCCGGGTCAGAGCCCCAATGAGCAGTTCTTC

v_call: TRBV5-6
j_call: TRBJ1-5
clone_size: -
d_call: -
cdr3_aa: CASSLAMRGNNQPQHF
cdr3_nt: TGTGCCAGCAGCTTGGCCATGCGGGGGAACAATCAGCCCCAGCATTTT

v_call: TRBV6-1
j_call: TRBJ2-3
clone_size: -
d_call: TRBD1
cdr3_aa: CASSAGTGGRRDTQYF
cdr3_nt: TGTGCCAGCAGTGCCGGGACAGGGGGCCGTAGAGATACGCAGTATTTT

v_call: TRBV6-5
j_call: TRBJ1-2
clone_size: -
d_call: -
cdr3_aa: CASSSGRNYGYTF
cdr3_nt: TGTGCCAGCAGTTCAGGCAGAAACTATGGCTACACCTTC

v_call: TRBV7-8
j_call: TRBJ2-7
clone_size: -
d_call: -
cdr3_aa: CASSRRDNYEQYF
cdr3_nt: TGTGCCAGCAGCCGGAGGGATAACTACGAGCAGTACTTC

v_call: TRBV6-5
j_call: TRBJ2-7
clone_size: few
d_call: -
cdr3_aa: CASRMEGTYEQYF
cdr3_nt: TGTGCCAGCCGCATGGAGGGGACCTACGAGCAGTACTTC

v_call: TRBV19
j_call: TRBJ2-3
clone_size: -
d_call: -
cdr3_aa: CASSLLGESTDTQYF
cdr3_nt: TGTGCCAGTAGTCTCCTCGGGGAGAGCACAGATACGCAGTATTTT

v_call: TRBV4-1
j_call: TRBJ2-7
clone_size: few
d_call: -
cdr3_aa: CASSQVAQGSYEQYF
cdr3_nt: TGCGCCAGCAGCCAAGTAGCACAGGGAAGCTACGAGCAGTACTTC

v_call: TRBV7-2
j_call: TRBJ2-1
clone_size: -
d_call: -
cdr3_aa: CASSFMSGEQFF
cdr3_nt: TGTGCCAGCAGCTTTATGTCGGGGGAGCAGTTCTTC

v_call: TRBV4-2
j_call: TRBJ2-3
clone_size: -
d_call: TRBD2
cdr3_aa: CASSQAATGTRGTDTQYF
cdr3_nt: TGTGCCAGCAGCCAAGCCGCCACCGGGACTAGGGGCACAGATACGCAGTATTTT

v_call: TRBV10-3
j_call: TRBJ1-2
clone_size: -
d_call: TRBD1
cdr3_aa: CAISGGQGILGGYTF
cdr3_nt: TGTGCCATCAGTGGGGGACAGGGGATCTTAGGTGGCTACACCTTC

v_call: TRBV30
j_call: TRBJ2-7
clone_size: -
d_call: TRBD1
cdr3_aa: CAWSSTGAGEQYF
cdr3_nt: TGTGCCTGGAGTTCTACAGGGGCTGGCGAGCAGTACTTC

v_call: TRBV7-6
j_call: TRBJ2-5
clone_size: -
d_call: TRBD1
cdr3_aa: CASSPGDRGSGTQYF
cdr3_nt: TGTGCCAGCAGCCCGGGGGACAGGGGAAGCGGGACCCAGTACTTC

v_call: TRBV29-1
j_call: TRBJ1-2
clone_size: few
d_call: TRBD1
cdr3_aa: CSVGQGYTF
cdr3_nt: TGCAGCGTGGGACAGGGCTACACCTTC

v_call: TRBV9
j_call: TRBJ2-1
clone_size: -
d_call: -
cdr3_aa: CASSVGLQYNEQFF
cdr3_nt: TGTGCCAGCAGCGTAGGACTTCAATACAATGAGCAGTTCTTC

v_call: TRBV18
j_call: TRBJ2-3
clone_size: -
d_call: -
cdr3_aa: CASSLSTDTQYF
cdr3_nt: TGTGCCAGCTCTCTTAGCACAGATACGCAGTATTTT

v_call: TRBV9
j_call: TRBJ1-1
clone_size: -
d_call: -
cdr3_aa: CASSPGGAMNTEAFF
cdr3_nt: TGTGCCAGCAGCCCCGGGGGGGCGATGAACACTGAAGCTTTCTTT

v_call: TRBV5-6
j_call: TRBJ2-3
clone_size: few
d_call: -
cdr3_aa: CASRARLSADTQYF
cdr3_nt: TGTGCCAGCAGGGCGCGGCTGAGTGCAGATACGCAGTATTTT

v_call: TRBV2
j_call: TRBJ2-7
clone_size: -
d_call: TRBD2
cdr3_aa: CASRAPRLAGGLSSYEQYF
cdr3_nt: TGTGCCAGCAGAGCTCCCCGACTAGCGGGAGGCCTGAGCTCCTACGAGCAGTACTTC

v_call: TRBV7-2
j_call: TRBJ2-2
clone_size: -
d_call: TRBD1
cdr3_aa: CASSLAIGQGPTGELFF
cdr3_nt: TGTGCCAGCAGCTTAGCGATAGGACAGGGTCCCACCGGGGAGCTGTTTTTT

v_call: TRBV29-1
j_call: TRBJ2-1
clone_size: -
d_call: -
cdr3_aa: CSVGGLRRDNEQFF
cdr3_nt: TGCAGCGTAGGGGGATTACGGCGGGACAATGAGCAGTTCTTC

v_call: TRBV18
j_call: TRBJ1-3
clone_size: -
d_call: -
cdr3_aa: CASSPPLQGLGGNTIYF
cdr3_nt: TGTGCCAGCTCACCACCTCTGCAGGGGCTAGGTGGAAACACCATATATTTT

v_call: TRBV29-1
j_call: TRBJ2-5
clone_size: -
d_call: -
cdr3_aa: CSVEDPGETQYF
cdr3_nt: TGCAGCGTTGAAGATCCGGGGGAGACCCAGTACTTC

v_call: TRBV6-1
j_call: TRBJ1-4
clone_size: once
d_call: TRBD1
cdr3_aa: CASSAWDSPNEKLFF
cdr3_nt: TGTGCCAGCAGTGCCTGGGACAGTCCAAATGAAAAACTGTTTTTT

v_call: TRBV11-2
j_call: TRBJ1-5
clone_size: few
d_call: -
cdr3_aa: CASSLALGPNQPQHF
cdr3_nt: TGTGCCAGCAGCTTAGCGTTGGGGCCCAATCAGCCCCAGCATTTT

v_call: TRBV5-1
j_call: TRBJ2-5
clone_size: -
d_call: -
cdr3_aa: CASSYQRPQETQYF
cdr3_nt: TGCGCCAGCAGCTATCAGCGGCCCCAAGAGACCCAGTACTTC

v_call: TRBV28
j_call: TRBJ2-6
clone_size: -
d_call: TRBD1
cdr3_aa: CASSLPGTGPGANVLTF
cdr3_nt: TGTGCCAGCAGTTTACCCGGGACAGGGCCTGGGGCCAACGTCCTGACTTTC

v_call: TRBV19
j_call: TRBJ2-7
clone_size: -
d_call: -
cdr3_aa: CASSAQAYYEQYF
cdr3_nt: TGTGCCAGTAGCGCACAGGCCTACTACGAGCAGTACTTC

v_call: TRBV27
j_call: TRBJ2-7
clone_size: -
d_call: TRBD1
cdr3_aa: CASRMGQTYEQYF
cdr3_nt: TGTGCCAGCAGGATGGGACAGACCTACGAGCAGTACTTC

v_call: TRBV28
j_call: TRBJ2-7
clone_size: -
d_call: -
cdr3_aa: CASSSQTSYEQYF
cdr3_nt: TGTGCCAGCAGTTCACAGACTAGCTACGAGCAGTACTTC

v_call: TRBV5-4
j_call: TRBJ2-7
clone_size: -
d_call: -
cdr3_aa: CASSLDRIEYEQYF
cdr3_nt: TGTGCCAGCAGCTTGGACAGAATAGAATACGAGCAGTACTTC

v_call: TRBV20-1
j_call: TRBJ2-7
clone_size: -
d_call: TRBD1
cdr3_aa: CSARGGQGQYF
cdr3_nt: TGCAGTGCTAGAGGGGGACAGGGGCAGTACTTC

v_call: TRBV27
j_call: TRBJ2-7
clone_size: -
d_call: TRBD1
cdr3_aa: CASSARQGGPNEQYF
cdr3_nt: TGTGCCAGCAGTGCCCGACAGGGGGGCCCTAACGAGCAGTACTTC

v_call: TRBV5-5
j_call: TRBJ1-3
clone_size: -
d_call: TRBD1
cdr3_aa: CASSFGTEGNTIYF
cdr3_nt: TGTGCCAGCAGCTTCGGGACAGAAGGAAACACCATATATTTT

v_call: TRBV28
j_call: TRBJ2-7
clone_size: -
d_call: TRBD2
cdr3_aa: CASSFSPRGGILREQYF
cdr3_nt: TGTGCCAGCAGTTTCTCCCCACGGGGGGGGATCCTTCGCGAGCAGTACTTC

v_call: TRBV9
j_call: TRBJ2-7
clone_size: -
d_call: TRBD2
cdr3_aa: CASSPPLAGGPGEQYF
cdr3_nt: TGTGCCAGCAGCCCCCCACTAGCGGGAGGCCCTGGCGAGCAGTACTTC

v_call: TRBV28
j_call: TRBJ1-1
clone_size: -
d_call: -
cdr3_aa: CASSLRGTEAFF
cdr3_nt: TGTGCCAGCAGCCTCAGGGGCACTGAAGCTTTCTTT

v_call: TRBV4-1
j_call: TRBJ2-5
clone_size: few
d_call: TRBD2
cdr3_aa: CASSQDRGAGPQETQYF
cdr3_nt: TGCGCCAGCAGCCAAGATCGGGGAGCGGGACCCCAAGAGACCCAGTACTTC

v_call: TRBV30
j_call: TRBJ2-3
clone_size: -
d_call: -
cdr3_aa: CAWSGSLPGDTQYF
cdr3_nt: TGTGCCTGGAGTGGTTCCTTGCCTGGCGATACGCAGTATTTT

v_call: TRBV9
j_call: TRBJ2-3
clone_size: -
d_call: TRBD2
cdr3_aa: CASSAGLAGGLSTDTQYF
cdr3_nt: TGTGCCAGCAGCGCGGGACTAGCGGGAGGGTTGAGCACAGATACGCAGTATTTT

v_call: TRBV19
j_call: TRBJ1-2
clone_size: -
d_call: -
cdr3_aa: CASSSALIYGYTF
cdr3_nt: TGTGCCAGTAGCTCCGCACTCATCTATGGCTACACCTTC

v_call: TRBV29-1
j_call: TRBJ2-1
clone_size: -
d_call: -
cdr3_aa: CSVEQGPYNEQFF
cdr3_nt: TGCAGCGTTGAACAGGGGCCCTACAATGAGCAGTTCTTC

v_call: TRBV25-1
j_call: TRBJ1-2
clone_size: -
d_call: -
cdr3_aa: CASSGRVGGGYTF
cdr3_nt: TGTGCCAGCAGTGGCCGGGTAGGGGGTGGCTACACCTTC

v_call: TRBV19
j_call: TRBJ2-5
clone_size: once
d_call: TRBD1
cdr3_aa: CASSKTGESETQYF
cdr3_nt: TGTGCCAGTAGTAAGACAGGGGAGTCGGAGACCCAGTACTTC

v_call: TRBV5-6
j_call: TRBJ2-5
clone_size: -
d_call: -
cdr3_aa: CASRAPGPKETQYF
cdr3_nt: TGTGCCAGCAGGGCCCCAGGTCCAAAAGAGACCCAGTACTTC

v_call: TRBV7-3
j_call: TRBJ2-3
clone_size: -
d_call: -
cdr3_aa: CASSTRVTDTQYF
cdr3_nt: TGTGCCAGCAGCACCCGGGTCACAGATACGCAGTATTTT

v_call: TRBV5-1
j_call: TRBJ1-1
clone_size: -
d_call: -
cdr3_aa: CASSLQGRNTEAFF
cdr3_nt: TGCGCCAGCAGCTTGCAGGGAAGAAACACTGAAGCTTTCTTT

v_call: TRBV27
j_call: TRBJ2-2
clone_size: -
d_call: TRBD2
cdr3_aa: CASSLLVGGSVTGELFF
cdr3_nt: TGTGCCAGCAGTTTATTAGTAGGCGGGAGTGTCACCGGGGAGCTGTTTTTT

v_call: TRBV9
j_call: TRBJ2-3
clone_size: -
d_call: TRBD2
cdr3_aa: CASGLGGGDTQYF
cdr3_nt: TGTGCCAGCGGGCTCGGGGGAGGGGATACGCAGTATTTT

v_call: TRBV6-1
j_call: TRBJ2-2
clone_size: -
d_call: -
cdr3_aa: CASSDGLTGELFF
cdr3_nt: TGTGCCAGCAGTGACGGTCTTACCGGGGAGCTGTTTTTT

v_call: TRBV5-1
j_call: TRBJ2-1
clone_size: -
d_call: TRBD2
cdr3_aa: CASSSGLADYNEQFF
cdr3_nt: TGCGCCAGCAGCTCGGGACTAGCAGACTACAATGAGCAGTTCTTC